This TCR beta chain was profiled in a study of breast tumors, draining lymph nodes, adjacent tissues (dated by TCRdb to 2016 to 2017). For the wider study: Breast cancer patients provided tumor, adjacent nontumor tissue and axillary lymph nodes, and the study compared the TCR beta repertoires across these three sources. In human breast cancer, the study set out to evaluate how tumor, surrounding tissue and draining lymph node repertoires relate to one another and whether T cells may move between these sites.

Study-wide conclusions, independent of this receptor: The study presented the conclusion that tumor T cells originate in lymph nodes as consistent with a hypothesis, not as something directly demonstrated. A scenario in which most tumor T cells derive from the lymph node and then expand within tumor tissue was judged to be consistent with the data. The similarity between tumor and nontumor tissue repertoires was significantly greater in luminal-like breast cancer than in basal-like breast cancer. Tumor T-cell repertoires showed less diversity than lymph node repertoires and more diversity than nontumor tissue repertoires, and tumor T-cell repertoires showed preferential V and J gene usage.

V loses 3 bases at its end and J loses 6 bases; junction bases beyond the gene matches: 8. Sequences GTSNPN (CDR1) and SVGIG (CDR2) are obtained from the germline V gene (reference sequence). Taken from cysteine to phenylalanine, the CDR3 has 16 residues. Kept here is only the CDR3 DNA, which spans 48 bases and is read in frame from base 1. TCRdb names Illumina HiSeq 2000 as the instrument used. TCR beta chain libraries were generated through multiplex PCR amplification. High-throughput sequencing was used to analyze the amplified TCR beta chain products. The public sequencing data were trimmed at Q25 with fastp and processed into clonotypes with MiXCR by TCRdb, which kept only in-frame beta chains. Merged by CDR3 protein, the rows form single entries marked with the most common genes and DNA. Recorded for this sample are some 120,000 distinct CDR3 sequences; 21% of them occurred a single time. Roughly 2% of the sample lies in the top ten.

About this clonotype itself: No antigen is known for it. A read error may be the cause here, since a much bigger clone is one base away.

The axillary draining lymph nodes of breast cancer patients were the source of the lymph node samples. The receptor comes from a female donor with breast cancer. Some clones in this sample may be carry-over from other donors' samples. Material: axillary lymph node tissue. The rearranged segments are TRBV30 and TRBJ2-2; 12 nucleotides in the junction match TRBD2. The CDR3 reads CAWRGASGRAAGELFF. The nucleotide sequence reads TGTGCCTGGAGGGGGGCTAGCGGGAGGGCCGCCGGGGAGCTGTTTTTT.